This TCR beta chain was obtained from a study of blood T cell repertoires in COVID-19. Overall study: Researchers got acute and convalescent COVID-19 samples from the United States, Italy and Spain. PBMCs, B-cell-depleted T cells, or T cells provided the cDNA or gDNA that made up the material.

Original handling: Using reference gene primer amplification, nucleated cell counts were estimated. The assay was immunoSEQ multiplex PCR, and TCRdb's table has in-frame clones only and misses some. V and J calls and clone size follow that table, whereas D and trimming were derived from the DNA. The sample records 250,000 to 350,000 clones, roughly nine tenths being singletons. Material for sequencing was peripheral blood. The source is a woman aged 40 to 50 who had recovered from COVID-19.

CDR3 nucleotides: TGCGCCAGCAGCCCGATTCTGCGACAGGGACCCTATGGCTACACCTTC. This gives the protein CASSPILRQGPYGYTF. This chain joins TRBV4-1 and TRBJ1-2, with 7 bases identical to TRBD1. V trimming: 4 bases; J trimming: 4 bases; junction bases outside the gene matches: 12. From germline, CDR1 is MGHRA and CDR2 YSYEKL. The CDR3 loop spans 16 amino acids.